This TCR beta chain was captured by sequencing in a study of T-cell reconstitution after alpha-beta-depleted transplantation in children. Whole-study findings and limits: Several hundred graft clones that had expanded were reportedly the source of alpha-beta T cells about two months after transplant. By one year post-transplant, T-cell counts and diversity largely arose from T cells that were newly produced. Diversity of TCRbeta at day 60 was high in some patients, arising from surviving recipient T cells and thymic progenitors.

Germline CDR1 and CDR2: MNHNS and SASEGT. Trimming took off 6 bases at V and 8 bases at J, with 19 bases between the two ends. The CDR3 totals 15 residues. As it was prepared, the TCRbeta library received unique molecular identifiers. TCRdb redid the calling of the PCR reads with MiXCR, one entry per CDR3 protein. The sample lists 250,000 to 400,000 distinct CDR3 sequences, around 25% occurring once. As regards this clonotype: The antigen remains unidentified.

Material: PBMCs, mostly from graft donor cells, obtained 180 days after TCRalphabeta/CD19-depleted stem cell transplant. The J gene is TRBJ1-4, the V gene TRBV6-1; D gene uncertain. This receptor was identified in a male patient between 10 and 17 years old who had a stem cell transplant for acute lymphoblastic leukemia, so the T cells may come from the graft donor. CDR3 region: CASRRSPGHREKLFF. CDR3 nucleotide sequence: TGTGCCAGCAGACGGAGCCCGGGCCACCGAGAAAAACTGTTTTTT.